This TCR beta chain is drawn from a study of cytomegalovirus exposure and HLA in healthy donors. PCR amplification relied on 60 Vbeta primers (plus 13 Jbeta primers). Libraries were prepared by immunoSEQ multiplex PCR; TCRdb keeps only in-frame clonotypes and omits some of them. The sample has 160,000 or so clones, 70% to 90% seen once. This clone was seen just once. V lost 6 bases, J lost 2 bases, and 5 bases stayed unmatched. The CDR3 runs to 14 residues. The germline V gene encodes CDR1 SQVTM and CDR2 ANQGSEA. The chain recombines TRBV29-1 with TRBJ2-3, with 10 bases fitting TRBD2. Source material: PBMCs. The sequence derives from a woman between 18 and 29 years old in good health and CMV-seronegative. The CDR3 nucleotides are TGCAGCGTCGAGCGGGGGGGGGTCACAGATACGCAGTATTTT. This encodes CSVERGGVTDTQYF.